This TCR beta chain was profiled in a study of OX40 agonist ivuxolimab in advanced cancers. Study in general: Ivuxolimab was administered intravenously to patients at 0.01 to 10 mg/kg every 2 weeks. Partial responses were achieved by three patients, one with hepatocellular carcinoma and two with cutaneous melanoma.

The method was immunoSEQ multiplex PCR; TCRdb's version includes in-frame clones alone and lacks a portion of them. The table has around 100,000 clones, roughly nine tenths seen once; the top ten hold 5.5%. CDR3 size: 15 residues. V lost 1 base and J 1 base, leaving 9 bases between the germline ends. The V gene's germline CDR1 is SEHNR and CDR2 FQNEAQ (reference sequence). On this clone itself: Its antigen remains unidentified.

Study results and limitations: At doses 0.1 to 3.0 mg/kg, CD4+ and CD8+ clones expanded. CD8+ T cells averaged more expanded clones than CD4+.

The clonotype was recovered from an adult with an advanced solid tumor such as melanoma, head and neck, liver or kidney cancer. The V call is TRBV7-9, the J call TRBJ2-3; D uncertain. This sample comprised CD4+ or CD8+ T cells sorted from blood, obtained in a trial of the OX40 agonist ivuxolimab. CDR3 sequence reads: CASSLESGRTDTQYF. In nucleotides, the CDR3 is TGTGCCAGCAGCTTAGAATCCGGACGCACAGATACGCAGTATTTT.